The rows below give T cell receptor beta chains drawn from one sample of a study of blood T cell repertoires in COVID-19. TCRdb's table, derived via immunoSEQ multiplex PCR, lists solely in-frame clones and lacks some. The sample gives under 350,000 clones, about 82% of which show up once; 7.2% is in the top ten. Sample: peripheral blood. The receptors stem from a human donor in a cohort sampled during active COVID-19. Each CDR3 is given with its conserved first and last residue. The D gene is left open where the match is weak. Clone size is not always given. Where it is, it says once, few, many or a class for expanded clones.

d_gene: TRBD1; j_gene: TRBJ1-1; abundance: NA; v_gene: TRBV6-5; CDR3aa: CASSYGTEPLDTEAFF; CDR3nt: TGTGCCAGCAGTTACGGGACAGAGCCCCTAGACACTGAAGCTTTCTTT
d_gene: TRBD1; j_gene: TRBJ2-7; abundance: few; v_gene: TRBV5-6; CDR3aa: CASSTGTGAHEQYF; CDR3nt: TGTGCCAGCAGCACCGGGACAGGGGCGCACGAGCAGTACTTC
d_gene: NA; j_gene: TRBJ1-5; abundance: NA; v_gene: TRBV2; CDR3aa: CASSEEGGNQPQHF; CDR3nt: TGTGCCAGCAGTGAAGAGGGCGGGAATCAGCCCCAGCATTTT
d_gene: TRBD1; j_gene: TRBJ1-2; abundance: once; v_gene: TRBV5-1; CDR3aa: CASSLGDRLANYGYTF; CDR3nt: TGCGCCAGCAGCTTGGGGGACAGGCTAGCTAACTATGGCTACACCTTC
d_gene: TRBD2; j_gene: TRBJ2-3; abundance: NA; v_gene: TRBV19; CDR3aa: CASRLAGGPDTQYF; CDR3nt: TGTGCCAGTCGTCTAGCGGGGGGGCCAGATACGCAGTATTTT
d_gene: NA; j_gene: TRBJ1-4; abundance: NA; v_gene: TRBV23-1; CDR3aa: CASSQSRGNEKLFF; CDR3nt: TGCGCCAGCAGTCAATCGAGAGGGAATGAAAAACTGTTTTTT
d_gene: TRBD1; j_gene: TRBJ2-2; abundance: NA; v_gene: TRBV5-1; CDR3aa: CASRYGTGLNTGELFF; CDR3nt: TGCGCCAGCAGATACGGGACAGGCCTAAACACCGGGGAGCTGTTTTTT
d_gene: NA; j_gene: TRBJ2-7; abundance: NA; v_gene: TRBV18; CDR3aa: CASSPSSYSRPTYEQYF; CDR3nt: TGTGCCAGCTCACCATCAAGTTACAGTCGCCCGACCTACGAGCAGTACTTC
d_gene: NA; j_gene: TRBJ2-5; abundance: NA; v_gene: TRBV24-1; CDR3aa: CATSEPGKTQYF; CDR3nt: TGTGCCACCAGTGAGCCAGGAAAGACCCAGTACTTC
d_gene: NA; j_gene: TRBJ1-2; abundance: many; v_gene: TRBV20-1; CDR3aa: CSATDYYGYTF; CDR3nt: TGCAGTGCTACTGACTACTATGGCTACACCTTC
d_gene: TRBD1; j_gene: TRBJ1-2; abundance: NA; v_gene: TRBV5-4; CDR3aa: CASSPDRGGYGYTF; CDR3nt: TGTGCCAGCAGCCCGGACAGGGGAGGTTATGGCTACACCTTC
d_gene: TRBD1; j_gene: TRBJ1-1; abundance: NA; v_gene: TRBV28; CDR3aa: CASRHDREEAFF; CDR3nt: TGTGCCAGCAGACACGACAGGGAGGAAGCTTTCTTT
d_gene: NA; j_gene: TRBJ2-1; abundance: NA; v_gene: TRBV7-9; CDR3aa: CASSLSGSDNEQFF; CDR3nt: TGTGCCAGCAGCTTATCCGGGTCCGACAATGAGCAGTTCTTC
d_gene: TRBD1; j_gene: TRBJ2-1; abundance: NA; v_gene: TRBV10-3; CDR3aa: CAISEPDRGADNEQFF; CDR3nt: TGTGCCATCAGTGAGCCCGACAGGGGAGCGGACAATGAGCAGTTCTTC
d_gene: TRBD2; j_gene: TRBJ2-1; abundance: NA; v_gene: TRBV3-1/TRBV3-2; CDR3aa: CASSLGLADHNEQFF; CDR3nt: TGTGCCAGCAGCCTGGGACTAGCGGACCACAATGAGCAGTTCTTC
d_gene: NA; j_gene: TRBJ1-5; abundance: NA; v_gene: TRBV2; CDR3aa: CASLRDVSLGNQPQHF; CDR3nt: TGTGCCAGCTTGCGGGATGTCTCGCTAGGGAATCAGCCCCAGCATTTT
d_gene: TRBD2; j_gene: TRBJ2-2; abundance: NA; v_gene: TRBV7-3; CDR3aa: CASSFGLAAGELFF; CDR3nt: TGTGCCAGCAGCTTCGGACTAGCCGCCGGGGAGCTGTTTTTT
d_gene: TRBD1; j_gene: TRBJ1-5; abundance: NA; v_gene: TRBV28; CDR3aa: CASSSTGSRQPQHF; CDR3nt: TGTGCCAGCAGTTCGACAGGGTCTCGTCAGCCCCAGCATTTT
d_gene: TRBD1; j_gene: TRBJ2-1; abundance: NA; v_gene: TRBV15; CDR3aa: CATSRPRQGGYNEQFF; CDR3nt: TGTGCCACCAGCAGGCCCAGACAGGGTGGCTACAATGAGCAGTTCTTC
d_gene: NA; j_gene: TRBJ1-1; abundance: NA; v_gene: TRBV3-1/TRBV3-2; CDR3aa: CASSPDSAEAFF; CDR3nt: TGTGCCAGCAGCCCGGACAGCGCCGAAGCTTTCTTT
d_gene: NA; j_gene: TRBJ1-6; abundance: NA; v_gene: TRBV6-5; CDR3aa: CASMVTDSPLHF; CDR3nt: TGTGCCAGCATGGTTACTGATTCACCCCTCCACTTT
d_gene: TRBD2; j_gene: TRBJ2-3; abundance: NA; v_gene: TRBV6-2/TRBV6-3; CDR3aa: CASSYSGLASDYGTDTQYF; CDR3nt: TGTGCCAGCAGTTACTCGGGACTAGCAAGCGATTACGGCACAGATACGCAGTATTTT
d_gene: TRBD2; j_gene: TRBJ2-5; abundance: few; v_gene: TRBV19; CDR3aa: CASMGGSLSEGIETQYF; CDR3nt: TGTGCCAGTATGGGGGGGTCCCTTTCCGAGGGGATAGAGACCCAGTACTTC